The clone carrying this T cell receptor (beta chain) counts as medium-sized. Trimming removed 6 bases at V and 9 bases at J, with 13 bases between. Germline V gene data show CDR1 as DFQATT and CDR2 as SNEGSKA (reference sequence). The CDR3 consists of 11 residues. Assay: immunoSEQ multiplex PCR; the TCRdb copy retains only in-frame clones and omits some. The table shows thousands of clones, with roughly 24% occurring only once. These data are taken from a study of graft-versus-host responses after intestinal transplantation. Study-wide findings and caveats: Recipient bone marrow held GvH clones, some seen earlier in ileum or blood.

V gene TRBV20-1 combines with J gene TRBJ2-3, with D uncertain. The TCR comes from a human patient who was an organ donor for intestinal transplantation. The sample here was alloreactive CD4+ T cells from a mixed lymphocyte reaction culture, taken before transplantation. Subset described: CFSE-low proliferating T cells sorted from roughly six-day pre-transplant mixed lymphocyte reaction (GvH or HvG direction). The CDR3 loop reads CSAAVVLTQYF. DNA for the CDR3: TGCAGTGCCGCCGTTGTCCTCACGCAGTATTTT.